The 30 T cell receptor beta chains below were found in one sample sequenced in a study of cytomegalovirus exposure and HLA in healthy donors. The PCR used 60 Vbeta and 13 Jbeta primers. TCRdb's copy holds only in-frame clones and misses some; the assay was immunoSEQ multiplex PCR. The table has roughly 280,000 clones, approximately 70% seen once. Sequencing input: PBMCs. The receptors shown here come from a female donor in good health and CMV-seronegative.

The V gene is TRBV19, the J gene TRBJ2-2; 13 bases map to TRBD2. Germline lookup yields CDR1 LNHDA and CDR2 SQIVND (reference sequence). V dropped 5 bases and J dropped 6; count of bases not matched to a gene: 9. The CDR3 consists of 17 residues. The CDR3 loop is CASSATSGRALSGELFF. The CDR3 DNA sequence: TGTGCCAGTAGTGCAACTAGCGGGAGGGCCCTCTCCGGGGAGCTGTTTTTT.

The V gene is TRBV19, the J gene TRBJ2-5, with no clear D. Germline-derived CDR1 and CDR2 are LNHDA and SQIVND (reference sequence). CDR3 length: 13 residues. V lost 1 base and J 2 bases, leaving 5 bases between the germline ends. The CDR3 DNA follows: TGTGCCAGTAGTATAGTCCATCAAGAGACCCAGTACTTC. This sequence encodes CASSIVHQETQYF.

V is TRBV4-1 and J is TRBJ2-1; no definite D call. Between the trimmed V and J ends, which lost 4 bases and 3 bases, there was a span of 10 bases. The CDR3 sequence is 14 residues long. The germline CDR1 and CDR2 sequences are MGHRA and YSYEKL. DNA for the CDR3: TGCGCCAGCAGCCGGCAGGCAGACTACAATGAGCAGTTCTTC. Protein sequence: CASSRQADYNEQFF.

In its sample, this clone was seen a few times. The rearrangement joins TRBV10-3 to TRBJ1-2, with D unclear. This CDR3 has 13 amino acids. Trimming pared 8 bases from V and 2 bases from J, leaving 12 bases between. The germline V gene encodes CDR1 ENHRY and CDR2 SYGVKD. CDR3 in DNA: TGTGCCATCCGGGGAGCGGGGAACTATGGCTACACCTTC. It encodes CAIRGAGNYGYTF.

The V and J genes are TRBV4-1 and TRBJ2-7, with no clear D. V gave up 0 bases and J gave up 3 bases, with 12 bases separating them. Germline CDR1 and CDR2: MGHRA and YSYEKL. The CDR3 totals 15 residues. This CDR3 reads CASSQDRVGYYEQYF. DNA for the CDR3: TGCGCCAGCAGCCAAGATCGGGTTGGATACTACGAGCAGTACTTC.

The chain recombines TRBV29-1 with TRBJ1-2; TRBD1 matches 7 bases. The CDR3 loop spans 14 amino acids. Germline V gene data show CDR1 as SQVTM and CDR2 as ANQGSEA. The J segment lost 5 bases and the V segment lost 5 bases, leaving 11 bases of the junction unmatched. The CDR3 loop reads CSVSTGDGKYGYTF. CDR3 DNA sequence: TGCAGCGTTTCAACAGGGGATGGGAAGTATGGCTACACCTTC.

The gene calls are TRBV4-1 and TRBJ2-7; perhaps TRBD2 as D (5 bases). V lost 0 bases and J 5 bases, leaving 14 bases between the germline ends. The germline V gene has CDR1 MGHRA and CDR2 YSYEKL. The CDR3 totals 15 residues. This chain's CDR3 is CASSQDPGVRNEQYF. The CDR3 bases are TGCGCCAGCAGCCAAGATCCCGGGGTCCGGAACGAGCAGTACTTC.

As regards this clone: One end of the junction fails to match germline, which may point to a read error. The genes are TRBV7-9 and TRBJ2-5; maybe TRBD2 (5 bases). This CDR3 region has 12 residues. CDR1 is SEHNR, CDR2 FQNEAQ, per germline (reference sequence). The CDR3 DNA sequence: TGTTCCAGCAGCTCCCCGGGGGAGACCCAGTACTTC. This gives the protein CSSSSPGETQYF.

This sequence joins TRBV7-9 and TRBJ1-6, with a weak D call TRBD1 (5 bases). V was trimmed by 1 base and J by 8 bases, leaving 9 bases between them. This CDR3 region has 14 residues. Per germline, CDR1 SEHNR and CDR2 FQNEAQ (reference sequence). CDR3 loop: CASSLVQGDSPLHF. The CDR3, as DNA: TGTGCCAGCAGCTTAGTGCAGGGTGATTCACCCCTCCACTTT. The full variable domain, rest sourced from reference TRBV7-9 and TRBJ1-6, is DTGVSQNPRHKITKRGQNVTFRCDPISEHNRLYWYRQTLGQGPEFLTYFQNEAQLEKSRLLSDRFSAERPKGSFSTLEIQRTEQGDSAMYLCASSLVQGDSPLHFGNGTRLTVT.

The J gene is TRBJ1-4, the V gene TRBV28, with D hard to call. This CDR3 region has 14 residues. Trimming left V 2 bases short and J 5 bases short, with 9 bases between. The germline gives CDR1 MDHEN, CDR2 SYDVKM. CDR3 in DNA: TGTGCCAGCAGTTTAGGGTCAGGAAATGAAAAACTGTTTTTT. It is translated as CASSLGSGNEKLFF. Using reference TRBV28 and TRBJ1-4 for the parts outside the CDR3, the full variable domain is DVKVTQSSRYLVKRTGEKVFLECVQDMDHENMFWYRQDPGLGLRLIYFSYDVKMKEKGDIPEGYSVSREKKERFSLILESASTNQTSMYLCASSLGSGNEKLFFGSGTQLSVL.

The table lists this clone with a few counts. The CDR3 DNA is TGTGCCAGCAGCGTTGACATTGGGCCCCAAGAGACCCAGTACTTC. Translated: CASSVDIGPQETQYF. The chain is built from TRBV7-2 and TRBJ2-5; D unresolved. V gave up 5 bases and J gave up 1 base, with 14 bases separating them. Looked up from germline, CDR1 is SGHTA and CDR2 is FQGNSA. The CDR3 is 15 amino acids. Full variable domain (rest looked up from reference TRBV7-2 and TRBJ2-5): GAGVSQSPSNKVTEKGKDVELRCDPISGHTALYWYRQSLGQGLEFLIYFQGNSAPDKSGLPSDRFSAERTGGSVSTLTIQRTQQEDSAVYLCASSVDIGPQETQYFGPGTRLLVL.

The chain employs TRBV27 and TRBJ2-2, with 8 bases that match TRBD2. This CDR3 has 14 amino acids. Trimming cost V 5 bases and J 6 bases; bases outside gene matches: 5. The germline V gene has CDR1 MNHEY and CDR2 SMNVEV (reference sequence). The CDR3 here is CASSSGRLAGELFF. The CDR3 coding sequence is TGTGCCAGCAGTAGCGGGAGACTAGCCGGGGAGCTGTTTTTT.

This clone was counted a single time. V usage is TRBV27 and J usage is TRBJ2-2; TRBD2 might be the D (5 bases). Germline CDR1 MNHEY, CDR2 SMNVEV (reference sequence). The CDR3 has 16 residues. The V gene lost 8 bases and the J gene lost 0 bases, with 16 bases spanning the gap. In nucleotides, the CDR3 is TGTGCCAGCTCCCGAGTGTTACTAGCGAACACCGGGGAGCTGTTTTTT. This sequence encodes CASSRVLLANTGELFF.

The V and J genes are TRBV28 and TRBJ2-7, with TRBD2 matching 8 bases. This CDR3 comprises 16 residues. Germline assignment: CDR1 MDHEN and CDR2 SYDVKM. Trimming cost V 4 bases and J 4 bases; bases outside gene matches: 12. CDR3 residues: CASSSSSGISHYEQYF. The CDR3 region has the DNA TGTGCCAGCAGTTCCAGTAGCGGGATCTCTCATTACGAGCAGTACTTC.

This chain links TRBV25-1 with TRBJ2-5, with TRBD2 identical over 7 bases. Germline CDR1 is MGHDK and CDR2 is SYGVNS. This CDR3 is built from 15 residues. V gave up 6 bases and J gave up 4 bases; unmatched junction bases: 11. The CDR3: CASRALGTTPETQYF. The CDR3 nucleotides read TGTGCCAGCAGGGCCCTGGGGACTACTCCAGAGACCCAGTACTTC.

This chain connects TRBV5-5 to TRBJ2-7; 7 positions match TRBD1. CDR1 SGHKS and CDR2 YYEKEE come from the germline V gene (reference sequence). V shed 1 base, J shed 1 base, and the junction held 5 bases outside the gene matches. This CDR3 is 15 amino acids long. CDR3 region: CASSLWSGGSYEQYF. DNA for the CDR3: TGTGCCAGCAGCTTGTGGTCAGGGGGATCCTACGAGCAGTACTTC.

This chain uses TRBV7-9 with TRBJ2-7; 8 bases line up with TRBD2. J was trimmed by 1 base and V by 2 bases; bases with no gene match: 4. This CDR3 is 15 amino acids long. Germline lookup yields CDR1 SEHNR and CDR2 FQNEAQ (reference sequence). CDR3 nucleotide sequence: TGTGCCAGCAGCTTACGGCGGGAGGCATCCTACGAGCAGTACTTC. Protein product: CASSLRREASYEQYF.

The chain couples TRBV5-4 to TRBJ2-3; 10 positions match TRBD2. The CDR3 is 15 residues long. V trimming: 4 bases; J trimming: 1 base; junction bases outside the gene matches: 3. Germline V CDR1 and CDR2: SGHNT, YYREEE (reference sequence). The CDR3 DNA sequence: TGTGCCAGCAGCCCAGCGGGAGGGCGCACAGATACGCAGTATTTT. Translation: CASSPAGGRTDTQYF. Combining the CDR3 with reference TRBV5-4 and TRBJ2-3 gives the whole variable domain ETGVTQSPTHLIKTRGQQVTLRCSSQSGHNTVSWYQQALGQGPQFIFQYYREEENGRGNFPPRFSGLQFPNYSSELNVNALELDDSALYLCASSPAGGRTDTQYFGPGTRLTVL.

This clone was counted a single time. The rearrangement uses TRBV5-1 and TRBJ2-7, with 9 nucleotides matching TRBD2. Germline values: CDR1 SGHRS, CDR2 YFSETQ. The length of the CDR3 is 15 residues. V shed 0 bases and J 8 bases; nucleotides not matched to a gene: 9. The CDR3 bases are TGCGCCAGCAGCTTGGATCCTAGCGGGAAAGAAAAGCAGTACTTC. Translated: CASSLDPSGKEKQYF. Drawing the rest from reference TRBV5-1 and TRBJ2-7, the complete variable domain is KAGVTQTPRYLIKTRGQQVTLSCSPISGHRSVSWYQQTPGQGLQFLFEYFSETQRNKGNFPGRFSGRQFSNSRSEMNVSTLELGDSALYLCASSLDPSGKEKQYFGPGTRLTVT.

This clone was counted only a few times. The genes are TRBV27 and TRBJ2-5; 10 bases align to TRBD1. Germline-derived CDR1 and CDR2 are MNHEY and SMNVEV (reference sequence). V lost 4 bases, J lost 4 bases, and 0 bases stayed unmatched. The CDR3 extends over 13 amino acids. As DNA, the CDR3 is TGTGCCAGCAGTTGGGACAGGGGAGAGACCCAGTACTTC. Amino acids: CASSWDRGETQYF.

V is TRBV2 and J is TRBJ2-1; 10 nucleotides align to TRBD2. The length of the CDR3 is 13 residues. After removal of 8 bases from V and 10 bases from J, the junction contained 8 bases not matched to a gene. Looked up from germline, CDR1 is SNHLY and CDR2 is FYNNEI. The CDR3 spells CASALAGVGEQFF. The CDR3 region has the DNA TGTGCCAGCGCTCTAGCGGGAGTCGGGGAGCAGTTCTTC. Filled out from reference TRBV2 and TRBJ2-1, the complete variable domain reads EPEVTQTPSHQVTQMGQEVILRCVPISNHLYFYWYRQILGQKVEFLVSFYNNEISEKSEIFDDQFSVERPDGSNFTLKIRSTKLEDSAMYFCASALAGVGEQFFGPGTRLTVL.

V is TRBV27 and J is TRBJ2-3, with D uncertain. V gave up 3 bases and J gave up 6 bases, with 7 bases separating them. This CDR3 has 12 residues. Germline values: CDR1 MNHEY, CDR2 SMNVEV (reference sequence). The CDR3 sequence: CASSFPGDTQYF. Written as DNA, the CDR3 is TGTGCCAGCAGTTTTCCAGGTGATACGCAGTATTTT.

This chain links TRBV7-3 with TRBJ1-1, with D unclear. The CDR3 is made up of 16 amino acids. Per the germline V gene, CDR1 is SGHTA and CDR2 is FQGTGA. Trimming took off 2 bases at V and 8 bases at J, with 21 bases between the two ends. CDR3 sequence: CASSLGPIAQAGEAFF. The CDR3 nucleotides are TGTGCCAGCAGCTTAGGGCCCATTGCCCAAGCTGGAGAAGCTTTCTTT.

The chain uses TRBV6-1 and TRBJ2-2, with a possible D match to TRBD1 (5 bases). The CDR3 covers 15 residues. V was shortened by 8 bases and J by 6 bases, with 19 bases between the two germline ends. Germline lookup yields CDR1 MNHNS and CDR2 SASEGT. DNA for the CDR3: TGTGCCAGCGGGGCTAGTCTTGACCCGGCCGGGGAGCTGTTTTTT. Its protein is CASGASLDPAGELFF.

This clone was counted only a few times. The chain employs TRBV9 and TRBJ1-2, with D perhaps TRBD1 (5 bases). The CDR3 length is 14 residues. The germline CDR1 and CDR2 sequences are SGDLS and YYNGEE. V was clipped by 0 bases and J by 4 bases, with 10 bases between them. This CDR3 is CASSVDQGGYGYTF. The CDR3 nucleotides read TGTGCCAGCAGCGTAGATCAGGGAGGCTATGGCTACACCTTC. Supplemented by reference TRBV9 and TRBJ1-2, the full variable domain reads DSGVTQTPKHLITATGQRVTLRCSPRSGDLSVYWYQQSLDQGLQFLIQYYNGEERAKGNILERFSAQQFPDLHSELNLSSLELGDSALYFCASSVDQGGYGYTFGSGTRLTVV.

This chain uses TRBV5-4 with TRBJ2-3; no firm D call. Trimming removed 0 bases from V and 0 bases from J, with 5 bases in between. The CDR3 loop spans 14 amino acids. Germline V CDR1 and CDR2: SGHNT, YYREEE (reference sequence). CDR3 in amino acids: CASSLAHSTDTQYF. CDR3 coding DNA: TGTGCCAGCAGCTTGGCCCATAGCACAGATACGCAGTATTTT.

This sequence joins TRBV27 and TRBJ2-7, with D perhaps TRBD1 (8 bases). The CDR3 contains 13 residues. Germline CDR1 MNHEY, CDR2 SMNVEV (reference sequence). V was shortened by 0 bases and J by 7 bases, with 10 bases between the two germline ends. CDR3 region: CASSLSQGGEQYF. CDR3 coding DNA: TGTGCCAGCAGTTTATCACAGGGGGGGGAGCAGTACTTC.

This clone was seen just once. The chain couples TRBV30 to TRBJ2-2; 7 bases are shared with TRBD2. The CDR3 has 14 residues. Germline V lookup: CDR1 GTSNPN, CDR2 SVGIG (reference sequence). J gave up 2 bases and V 1 base, and 1 base lay outside the gene matches. The CDR3 DNA reads as TGTGCCTGGAGTGCGGGAGGTAACACCGGGGAGCTGTTTTTT. It translates to CAWSAGGNTGELFF.

The chain couples TRBV28 to TRBJ1-1; TRBD1 might be the D (5 bases). Germline CDR1 and CDR2: MDHEN and SYDVKM. This CDR3 region has 14 residues. The V gene lost 2 bases and the J gene lost 2 bases, with 9 bases spanning the gap. The CDR3 spells CASSLIRVNTEAFF. CDR3 DNA sequence: TGTGCCAGCAGTTTAATCAGGGTCAACACTGAAGCTTTCTTT.

This clone was counted only a few times. V usage is TRBV14 and J usage is TRBJ2-1, with TRBD2 as a possible D gene (6 bases). V was shortened by 1 base and J by 4 bases, with 26 bases between the two germline ends. The CDR3 is 20 residues long. Germline V CDR1 and CDR2: SGHDN, FVKESK. The CDR3: CASSQVPLPPRETWYNEQFF. In DNA form, the CDR3 reads TGTGCCAGCAGCCAAGTCCCCCTCCCCCCCCGGGAGACGTGGTACAATGAGCAGTTCTTC.